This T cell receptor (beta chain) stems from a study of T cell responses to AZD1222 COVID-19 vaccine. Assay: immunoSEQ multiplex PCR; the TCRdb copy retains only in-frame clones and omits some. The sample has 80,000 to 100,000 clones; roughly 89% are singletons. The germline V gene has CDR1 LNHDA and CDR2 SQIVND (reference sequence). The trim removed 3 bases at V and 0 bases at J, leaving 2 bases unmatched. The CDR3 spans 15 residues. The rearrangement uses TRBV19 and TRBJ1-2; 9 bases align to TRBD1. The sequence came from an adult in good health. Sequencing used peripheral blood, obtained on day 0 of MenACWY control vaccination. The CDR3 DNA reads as TGTGCCAGTAGTATCGGACAGGGGACTAACTATGGCTACACCTTC. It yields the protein CASSIGQGTNYGYTF.